These 21 T cell receptor beta chains came from one sample sequenced in a study of cytomegalovirus exposure and HLA in healthy donors. PCR involved 60 Vbeta and 13 Jbeta primers. Profiled with immunoSEQ multiplex PCR; TCRdb holds only in-frame clones, not every one. The sample gives approximately 180,000 clones, 75% to 85% of which show up once; roughly 4.4% is in the top ten. Sequencing was done on a sample of PBMCs. The receptors were gathered from a young woman in good health and CMV-seropositive.

V is TRBV28 and J is TRBJ2-3, with D perhaps TRBD1 (5 bases). Germline CDR1 and CDR2: MDHEN and SYDVKM. V lost 3 bases and J lost 0, with 16 bases in between. CDR3 length: 17 residues. The CDR3 DNA reads as TGTGCCAGCAGTTTGCCCCAGGGCCTAGGAAGCACAGATACGCAGTATTTT. The encoded protein is CASSLPQGLGSTDTQYF.

This clone came up a few times. This chain connects TRBV12-2 to TRBJ1-1. TRBV12-2 is termed a pseudogene. The CDR3 length is 12 residues. The chain's CDR3 is CASRTMEFRAFF. The DNA of the CDR3 is TGTGCAAGTCGCACAATGGAGTTCCGTGCTTTCTTT.

The rearrangement joins TRBV5-3 to TRBJ2-1; D may be TRBD2 (7 bases). TRBV5-3 is flagged as an ORF with uncertain function. V lost 0 bases and J lost 15, with 16 bases in between. The CDR3 has 13 amino acids. This CDR3 reads CARSLEVGGGGFF. In DNA, the CDR3 is TGTGCCAGAAGCTTGGAAGTGGGAGGGGGGGGGTTCTTC.

V is TRBV5-1 and J is TRBJ2-1; D is perhaps TRBD1 (5 bases). V dropped 2 bases and J dropped 7 bases, with 13 bases sitting between them. The V gene's germline CDR1 is SGHRS and CDR2 YFSETQ. The CDR3 has 14 amino acids. The CDR3 spells CASSLMTESNEQFF. The CDR3 nucleotides read TGCGCCAGCAGCTTAATGACAGAGTCGAATGAGCAGTTCTTC.

This clone occurred once. The rearrangement links TRBV18 to TRBJ1-2, with TRBD1 identical over 10 bases. The ends lost 2 bases at V and 8 bases at J; junction bases unmatched: 5. Germline assignment: CDR1 KGHSH and CDR2 LQKENI. This CDR3 spans 14 amino acids. The chain's CDR3 is CASSPRDRGEGYTF. In DNA, the CDR3 is TGTGCCAGCTCACCAAGGGACAGGGGCGAAGGCTACACCTTC.

The chain carries TRBV4-2 and TRBJ2-2, with D possibly TRBD2 on 5 matching bases. The germline CDR1 and CDR2 sequences are LGHNA and YNFKEQ. Trimming pared 1 base from V and 6 bases from J, leaving 15 bases between. The CDR3 spans 16 residues. The CDR3, as DNA: TGTGCCAGCAGCCAAGCGTCCATCCTCGGGGCCGGGGAGCTGTTTTTT. Encoded protein: CASSQASILGAGELFF.

The rearrangement joins TRBV7-9 to TRBJ1-1, with 7 bases lining up with TRBD1. The CDR3 is 12 amino acids. The junction had 8 bases not matched to a gene; V was cut back by 5 bases and J by 11 bases. Germline-derived CDR1 and CDR2 are SEHNR and FQNEAQ (reference sequence). The CDR3 is CASSRLQGRAFF. For the CDR3, the DNA is TGTGCCAGCAGCCGGCTACAGGGGCGGGCTTTCTTT.

V and J are TRBV18 and TRBJ2-2, with D perhaps matching TRBD1 (6 bases). The CDR3 runs to 15 residues. Germline CDR1 KGHSH, CDR2 LQKENI. V was shortened by 2 bases and J by 5 bases, with 12 bases between the two germline ends. CDR3: CASSPGTGRTGELFF. For the CDR3, the DNA is TGTGCCAGCTCACCAGGTACAGGGAGAACCGGGGAGCTGTTTTTT.

V is TRBV6-1 and J is TRBJ1-2; D is unresolved. Germline V gene sequence: CDR1 MNHNS, CDR2 SASEGT. Trimming stripped 2 bases from V and 4 bases from J, with 11 bases between. The CDR3 is 14 residues long. The CDR3 DNA is TGTGCCAGCAGTGAAAGGAGGACTAGCTATGGCTACACCTTC. Its translation is CASSERRTSYGYTF.

This chain uses TRBV5-6 with TRBJ2-5, with TRBD2 matching over 7 bases. V shed 4 bases, J shed 4 bases, and the junction held 7 bases outside the gene matches. Per the germline V gene, CDR1 is SGHDT and CDR2 is YYEEEE. CDR3 length: 14 amino acids. DNA for the CDR3: TGTGCCAGCAGCCCGGCGGGCGGGGGAGAGACCCAGTACTTC. This translates into CASSPAGGGETQYF.

The chain couples TRBV19 to TRBJ2-6, with D tentatively TRBD1 (5 bases). This CDR3 is 15 amino acids long. V dropped 4 bases and J dropped 0 bases, with 7 bases sitting between them. The V gene's germline CDR1 is LNHDA and CDR2 SQIVND (reference sequence). The CDR3 DNA sequence: TGTGCCAGTAGTACGACAGCCTCTGGGGCCAACGTCCTGACTTTC. Amino acid sequence: CASSTTASGANVLTF. The variable domain in full, completed from reference TRBV19 and TRBJ2-6, reads DGGITQSPKYLFRKEGQNVTLSCEQNLNHDAMYWYRQDPGQGLRLIYYSQIVNDFQKGDIAEGYSVSREKKESFPLTVTSAQKNPTAFYLCASSTTASGANVLTFGAGSRLTVL.

CDR3 loop: CASSIPLADTEAFF. The CDR3 DNA sequence: TGTGCCAGTAGTATTCCTTTGGCGGACACTGAAGCTTTCTTT. The chain recombines TRBV19 with TRBJ1-1; D is uncertain. Germline CDR1 is LNHDA and CDR2 is SQIVND (reference sequence). Trimming pared 3 bases from V and 3 bases from J, leaving 11 bases between. CDR3 length: 14 amino acids. Based on the CDR3 plus reference TRBV19 and TRBJ1-1, the full variable domain is DGGITQSPKYLFRKEGQNVTLSCEQNLNHDAMYWYRQDPGQGLRLIYYSQIVNDFQKGDIAEGYSVSREKKESFPLTVTSAQKNPTAFYLCASSIPLADTEAFFGQGTRLTVV.

The chain uses TRBV15 and TRBJ1-6; 7 bases are shared with TRBD1. CDR1 LNHNV and CDR2 YYDKDF come from the germline V gene (reference sequence). J lost 14 bases, V lost 3 bases, and 16 bases had no gene match. CDR3 length: 16 residues. CDR3 amino acids: CATSRAPWGDRWALHF. CDR3 DNA: TGTGCCACCAGCAGGGCCCCATGGGGGGACAGATGGGCCCTCCACTTT.

The chain couples TRBV10-3 to TRBJ2-2; D possibly corresponds to TRBD2 (6 bases). Germline assignment: CDR1 ENHRY and CDR2 SYGVKD. V lost 8 bases and J 2 bases, leaving 15 bases between the germline ends. This CDR3 is built from 15 residues. The CDR3 DNA reads as TGTGCCATCCCAGTGACTAGAGAAAACACCGGGGAGCTGTTTTTT. It codes for CAIPVTRENTGELFF.

The chain carries TRBV14 and TRBJ1-2; D is ambiguous. V lost 4 bases to trimming and J lost 0 bases, with 12 bases between them. Germline V lookup: CDR1 SGHDN, CDR2 FVKESK. This CDR3 region has 15 residues. The CDR3 DNA reads TGTGCCAGCAGCCTTGGAGCAAGGTCTAACTATGGCTACACCTTC. Amino acids: CASSLGARSNYGYTF.

The rearrangement links TRBV6-7 to TRBJ2-2; 11 nucleotides align to TRBD2. TRBV6-7 is an ORF, and what it does is uncertain. The CDR3 length is 16 residues. The ends lost 5 bases at V and 0 bases at J; junction bases unmatched: 2. In DNA, the CDR3 is TGTGCCAGCAGTAGGGGACTAGCGGCGAACACCGGGGAGCTGTTTTTT. Protein product: CASSRGLAANTGELFF.

This clone appeared a single time. The V gene is TRBV7-2, the J gene TRBJ2-2; 9 positions agree with TRBD2. J was trimmed by 6 bases and V by 2 bases; bases with no gene match: 7. The CDR3 runs to 16 residues. The germline CDR1 and CDR2 sequences are SGHTA and FQGNSA. CDR3 sequence: CASSLSGRGGAGELFF. The CDR3 DNA is TGTGCCAGCAGCTTATCGGGGCGGGGGGGCGCCGGGGAGCTGTTTTTT.

The V call is TRBV5-4, the J call TRBJ1-1; a weak D match, TRBD1 (5 bases). The CDR3 is 15 residues long. Trimming stripped 1 base from V and 5 bases from J, with 15 bases between. Germline V lookup: CDR1 SGHNT, CDR2 YYREEE (reference sequence). The CDR3 loop is CASSLSAQGGTEAFF. The DNA for the CDR3 is TGTGCCAGCAGCTTGTCAGCCCAGGGAGGGACTGAAGCTTTCTTT.

The chain links TRBV7-9 to TRBJ2-5; 7 nucleotides line up with TRBD1. Trimming at V came to 5 bases and at J to 2 bases, leaving 5 bases not matched to a gene. This CDR3 spans 14 amino acids. Looked up from germline, CDR1 is SEHNR and CDR2 is FQNEAQ (reference sequence). CDR3 region: CASSQRQGQETQYF. CDR3 DNA: TGTGCCAGCAGCCAGAGACAGGGACAAGAGACCCAGTACTTC.

The genes are TRBV5-6 and TRBJ2-7, with a tentative D call TRBD2 (6 bases). This CDR3 has 12 residues. The germline V gene has CDR1 SGHDT and CDR2 YYEEEE. The germline V and J ends were trimmed by 5 bases and 4 bases, with 10 bases remaining between them. The DNA of the CDR3 is TGTGCCAGCAGTACGGAGGGTTACGAGCAGTACTTC. Amino acids: CASSTEGYEQYF.

The V gene is TRBV4-1, the J gene TRBJ1-3, with 7 positions matching TRBD1. The V gene's germline CDR1 is MGHRA and CDR2 YSYEKL. The CDR3 has 17 amino acids. Trimming cost V 6 bases and J 0 bases; bases outside gene matches: 11. The CDR3 DNA reads TGCGCCAGCAGTGTCAATCCTCCAGGGGGCTCTGGAAACACCATATATTTT. This codes for CASSVNPPGGSGNTIYF.